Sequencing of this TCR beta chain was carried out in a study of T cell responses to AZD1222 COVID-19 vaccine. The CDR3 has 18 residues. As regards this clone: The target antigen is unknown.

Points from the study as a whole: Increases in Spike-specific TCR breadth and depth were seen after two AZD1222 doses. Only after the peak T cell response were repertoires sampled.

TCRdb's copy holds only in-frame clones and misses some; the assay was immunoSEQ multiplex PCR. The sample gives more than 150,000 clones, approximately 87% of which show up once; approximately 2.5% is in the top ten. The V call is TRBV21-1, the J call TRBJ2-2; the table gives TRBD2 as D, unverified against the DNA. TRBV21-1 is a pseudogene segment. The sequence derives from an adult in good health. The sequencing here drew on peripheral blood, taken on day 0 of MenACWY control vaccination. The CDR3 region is CASSKVTNGAREAGELFF. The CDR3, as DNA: TGTGCCAGCAGCAAAGTAACCAACGGTGCGCGGGAGGCCGGGGAGCTGTTTTTT.